The 6 T cell receptor beta chains below were found in one sample sequenced in a study of T cells in Graves' hyperthyroidism and ophthalmopathy. TCR beta CDR3 regions were amplified from RNA. The study used the HTBI primer set for a first-round RT-PCR of the TCR CDR3. TCRdb used MiXCR to reprocess the multiplex PCR reads, holding one entry per CDR3 protein. The sample gives 380,000 or so distinct CDR3 sequences, approximately 14% of which show up once; around 23% is in the top ten. The sequencing sample was made of blood. All receptors come from a woman under 40 with Graves' hyperthyroidism.

The chain uses TRBV6-6 and TRBJ2-2, with D tentatively TRBD2 (5 bases). This CDR3 region has 20 residues. The germline gives CDR1 MNHNY, CDR2 SVGAGI (reference sequence). Trimming stripped 0 bases from V and 1 base from J, with 21 bases between. CDR3 DNA: TGTGCCAGCAGTTACTCGAGGAGGAATCCCCCCCGTTTGAACACCGGGGAGCTGTTTTTT. It is translated as CASSYSRRNPPRLNTGELFF.

In its sample, this clonotype was seen many times. The chain recombines TRBV12-3 or TRBV12-4 with TRBJ2-2; unclear D gene. Trimming shortened V by 2 bases and J by 4 bases, and 11 bases separated the two germline ends. There are 15 residues in the CDR3. The CDR3: CASSLPRVGTGELFF. The CDR3 DNA sequence: TGTGCCAGCAGTTTACCCCGAGTGGGCACCGGGGAGCTGTTTTTT.

There are many counts of this clonotype. The V and J genes are TRBV12-3 or TRBV12-4 and TRBJ2-1, with 12 nucleotides matching TRBD2. This CDR3 region has 16 residues. Germline trimming cut 1 base from V and 9 bases from J; bases unmatched to any gene: 7. The CDR3 protein is CASSLVTSGSLGEQFF. The DNA of the CDR3 is TGTGCCAGCAGTTTAGTGACTAGCGGGAGTTTAGGTGAGCAGTTCTTC.

Of note for this clonotype: A much larger clone differs by one base, so this may be a read error. The V gene is TRBV28, the J gene TRBJ2-5; 8 bases are a match to TRBD2. The V gene's germline CDR1 is MDHEN and CDR2 SYDVKM. The CDR3 consists of 14 residues. As DNA, the CDR3 is TGTGCCAGCAGCTCGGGACTAGTTGGAGAGACCCAGCACTTC. Its translation is CASSSGLVGETQHF. Together with reference TRBV28 and TRBJ2-5, the CDR3 gives the full variable domain: DVKVTQSSRYLVKRTGEKVFLECVQDMDHENMFWYRQDPGLGLRLIYFSYDVKMKEKGDIPEGYSVSREKKERFSLILESASTNQTSMYLCASSSGLVGETQHFGPGTRLLVL.

A note on this clonotype: A much bigger clone sits one base away, suggesting this may be a read error. The V call is TRBV28, the J call TRBJ2-2; tentatively, D is TRBD2 (5 bases). Deletions cut 5 bases from V and 5 bases from J, with 15 bases between. The CDR3 runs to 15 residues. Looked up from germline, CDR1 is MDHEN and CDR2 is SYDVKM. This CDR3 reads CASSNDTGYTGELFF. The CDR3 coding sequence is TGTGCCAGCAGTAACGACACGGGGTATACCGGGGAGCTGTTTTTT.

This clonotype was seen many times. The rearrangement uses TRBV5-1 and TRBJ2-7; no definite D call. V was trimmed by 0 bases and J by 4 bases, leaving 11 bases between them. Per germline, CDR1 SGHRS and CDR2 YFSETQ. CDR3 length: 14 amino acids. In DNA, the CDR3 is TGCGCCAGCAGCTTGGCAATGGACGGTTACGAGCAGTACTTC. Protein sequence: CASSLAMDGYEQYF.